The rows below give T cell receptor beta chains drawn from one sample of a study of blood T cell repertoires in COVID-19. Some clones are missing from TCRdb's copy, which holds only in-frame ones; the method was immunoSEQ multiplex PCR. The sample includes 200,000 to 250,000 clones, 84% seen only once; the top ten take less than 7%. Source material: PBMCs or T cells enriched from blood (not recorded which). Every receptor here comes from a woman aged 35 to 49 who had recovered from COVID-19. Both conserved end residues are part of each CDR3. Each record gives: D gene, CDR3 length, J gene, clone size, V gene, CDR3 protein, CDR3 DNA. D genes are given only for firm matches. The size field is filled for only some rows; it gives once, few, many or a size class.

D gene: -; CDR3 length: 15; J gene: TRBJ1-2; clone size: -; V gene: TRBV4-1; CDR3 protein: CASSQHLQIGGGYTF; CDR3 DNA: TGCGCCAGCAGCCAGCACCTACAAATCGGGGGTGGCTACACCTTC
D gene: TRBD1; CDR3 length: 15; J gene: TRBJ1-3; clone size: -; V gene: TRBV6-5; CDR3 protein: CASSRGQGHGNTIYF; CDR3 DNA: TGTGCCAGCAGCCGGGGACAGGGGCATGGAAACACCATATATTTT
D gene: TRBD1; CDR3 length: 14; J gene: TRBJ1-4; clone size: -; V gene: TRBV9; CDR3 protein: CASSVEGGYEKLFF; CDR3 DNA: TGTGCCAGCAGCGTAGAAGGGGGCTATGAAAAACTGTTTTTT
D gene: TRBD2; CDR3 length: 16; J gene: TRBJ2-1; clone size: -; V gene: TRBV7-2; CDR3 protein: CASSWTSESSYNEQFF; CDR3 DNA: TGTGCCAGCAGTTGGACTAGCGAGAGCTCCTACAATGAGCAGTTCTTC
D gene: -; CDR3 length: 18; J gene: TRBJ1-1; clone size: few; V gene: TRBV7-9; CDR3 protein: CASSSNRVTTIMRTEAFF; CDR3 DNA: TGTGCCAGCAGCTCAAACAGGGTCACGACCATAATGCGCACTGAAGCTTTCTTT
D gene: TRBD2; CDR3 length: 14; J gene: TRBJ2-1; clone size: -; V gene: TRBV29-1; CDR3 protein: CSVVAGGLPNEQFF; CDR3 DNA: TGCAGCGTTGTCGCGGGAGGGCTTCCGAATGAGCAGTTCTTC
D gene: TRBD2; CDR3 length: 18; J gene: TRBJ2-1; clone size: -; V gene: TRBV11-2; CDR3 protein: CASSLGLDAGGLWDEQFF; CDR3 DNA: TGTGCCAGCAGCTTAGGGTTAGACGCGGGAGGGCTTTGGGATGAGCAGTTCTTC
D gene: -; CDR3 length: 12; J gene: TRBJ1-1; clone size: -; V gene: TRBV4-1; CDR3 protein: CASSQESAEAFF; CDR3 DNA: TGCGCCAGCAGCCAAGAGAGTGCTGAAGCTTTCTTT
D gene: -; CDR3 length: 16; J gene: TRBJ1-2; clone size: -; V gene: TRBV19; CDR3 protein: CASTPRRGTQVYGYTF; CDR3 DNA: TGTGCCAGTACTCCACGACGGGGAACTCAGGTCTATGGCTACACCTTC
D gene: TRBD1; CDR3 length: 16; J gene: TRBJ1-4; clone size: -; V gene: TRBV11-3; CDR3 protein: CASSLGTGGSREKLFF; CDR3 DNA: TGTGCCAGCAGCTTAGGAACAGGGGGAAGTCGTGAAAAACTGTTTTTT
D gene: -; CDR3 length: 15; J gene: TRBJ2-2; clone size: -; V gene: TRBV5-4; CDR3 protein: CASSLDSPNTGELFF; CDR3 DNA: TGTGCCAGCAGCTTAGATAGCCCGAACACCGGGGAGCTGTTTTTT
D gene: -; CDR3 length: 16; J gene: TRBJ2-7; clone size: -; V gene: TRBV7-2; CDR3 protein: CASSLVAAEPSYEQYF; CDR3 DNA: TGTGCCAGCAGCTTAGTTGCGGCCGAACCCTCCTACGAGCAGTACTTC
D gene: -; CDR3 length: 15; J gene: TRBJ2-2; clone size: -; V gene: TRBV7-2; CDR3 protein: CASSLGGLAGGELFF; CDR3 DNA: TGTGCCAGCAGCTTAGGTGGGCTAGCTGGCGGGGAGCTGTTTTTT